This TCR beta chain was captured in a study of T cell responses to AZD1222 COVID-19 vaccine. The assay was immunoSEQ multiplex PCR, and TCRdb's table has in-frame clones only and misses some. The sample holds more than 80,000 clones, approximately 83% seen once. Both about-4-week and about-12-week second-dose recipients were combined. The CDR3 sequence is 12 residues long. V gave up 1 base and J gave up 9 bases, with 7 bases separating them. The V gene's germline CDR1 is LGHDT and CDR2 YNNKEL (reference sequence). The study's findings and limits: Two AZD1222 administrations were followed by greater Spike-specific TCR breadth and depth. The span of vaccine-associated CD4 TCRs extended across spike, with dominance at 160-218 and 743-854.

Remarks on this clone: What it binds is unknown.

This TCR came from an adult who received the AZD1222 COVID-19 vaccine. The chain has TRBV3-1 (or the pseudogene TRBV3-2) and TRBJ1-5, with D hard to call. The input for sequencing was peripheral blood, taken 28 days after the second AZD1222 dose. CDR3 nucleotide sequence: TGTGCCAGCAGCCAAGGCCCAGGGCCCCAGCATTTT. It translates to CASSQGPGPQHF.